These 5 T cell receptor beta chains were sequenced from one sample in a study of T cell repertoires in cytomegalovirus infection. No cognate antigen is known for these TCRs. TCRdb ran MiXCR on the reads and lists one entry per CDR3 protein. The table lists about 130,000 distinct CDR3 sequences, 20% to 30% of them singletons, with around 32% in the top ten. Material: PBMCs, sequenced either directly or after in vitro stimulation (not recorded which). All receptors derive from a human donor in good health (CMV status not recorded). Some clones in this sample may be carry-over from other donors' samples.

The chain couples TRBV7-8 to TRBJ2-1, with TRBD2 identical over 7 bases. The length of the CDR3 is 17 residues. V gave up 0 bases and J gave up 4 bases; unmatched junction bases: 9. In germline, CDR1 is SGHVS, CDR2 FQNEAQ. CDR3 region: CASSLAWRLAEYNEQFF. In nucleotides, the CDR3 is TGTGCCAGCAGCTTAGCGTGGCGGCTAGCGGAGTACAATGAGCAGTTCTTC.

This chain connects TRBV7-2 to TRBJ2-1; no reliable D call. The CDR3 spans 14 residues. Trimming removed 5 bases from V and 0 bases from J, with 8 bases in between. CDR1 and CDR2 from the germline V gene are SGHTA and FQGNSA. CDR3 coding DNA: TGTGCCAGCAGCAAACGAGGCTCCTACAATGAGCAGTTCTTC. Protein product: CASSKRGSYNEQFF.

This clonotype has only a few counts. The chain combines TRBV4-1 with TRBJ1-1; TRBD1 is a possible D gene (5 bases). Germline V CDR1 and CDR2: MGHRA, YSYEKL. The CDR3 loop spans 19 amino acids. V was trimmed by 0 bases and J by 0 bases, leaving 20 bases between them. CDR3 residues: CASSQDLWGGVGMNTEAFF. DNA of the CDR3: TGCGCCAGCAGCCAAGATCTCTGGGGGGGAGTAGGAATGAACACTGAAGCTTTCTTT.

V and J are TRBV12-3 or TRBV12-4 and TRBJ1-2, with D perhaps matching TRBD1 (6 bases). The germline V and J ends were trimmed by 6 bases and 3 bases, with 17 bases remaining between them. This CDR3 is built from 15 residues. The CDR3 loop reads CASSTRDTPHYGYTF. The CDR3 bases are TGTGCCAGCAGCACCCGGGACACGCCCCACTATGGCTACACCTTC.

The gene calls are TRBV5-1 and TRBJ2-3, with D uncertain. CDR3 length: 15 amino acids. Per germline, CDR1 SGHRS and CDR2 YFSETQ. Trimming left V 2 bases short and J 0 bases short, with 10 bases between. CDR3 region: CASSLLPTSTDTQYF. CDR3 DNA sequence: TGCGCCAGCAGCTTATTACCTACTAGCACAGATACGCAGTATTTT.